These T cell receptor beta chains were read from a single sample in a study of blood T cell repertoires in COVID-19. Generated by immunoSEQ multiplex PCR, the TCRdb table keeps only in-frame clones and is missing some. The sample records around 73,000 clones, about 80% being singletons. Sequenced sample: peripheral blood. Receptor source: a human donor in a cohort sampled during active COVID-19. CDR3s include the opening cysteine and the closing phenylalanine or tryptophan. D genes are given only for firm matches. Clone size is shown for a subset of rows, as once, few, many or a class of expanded clone.

clone_size	d_call	j_call	v_call	cdr3_aa	cdr3_nt
NA	TRBD2	TRBJ2-1	TRBV7-3	CASSPSGGANEQFF	TGTGCCAGCAGCCCTAGCGGGGGGGCCAATGAGCAGTTCTTC
NA	NA	TRBJ2-7	TRBV5-1	CASSFDSVSLYEQYF	TGCGCCAGCAGCTTTGACAGCGTTTCCCTCTACGAGCAGTACTTC
NA	NA	TRBJ2-3	TRBV7-9	CASSLGGPLTTDTQYF	TGTGCCAGCAGCTTAGGGGGGCCTCTCACCACAGATACGCAGTATTTT
NA	NA	TRBJ2-6	TRBV25-1	CASSIGAGANVLTF	TGTGCCAGCTCAATCGGAGCTGGGGCCAACGTCCTGACTTTC
NA	NA	TRBJ2-3	TRBV7-2	CASSPVSIGTDTQYF	TGTGCCAGCAGCCCCGTGAGCATAGGCACAGATACGCAGTATTTT
NA	NA	TRBJ1-1	TRBV3-1/TRBV3-2	CASSAPGTGSTEAFF	TGTGCCAGCAGCGCGCCGGGAACTGGGAGCACTGAAGCTTTCTTT
NA	TRBD2	TRBJ2-5	TRBV6-5	CASRLTSGGALTQYF	TGTGCCAGCAGGCTGACTAGCGGGGGGGCCTTGACCCAGTACTTC
NA	NA	TRBJ2-5	TRBV4-1	CASSQGGTRVFEAQYF	TGCGCCAGCAGCCAAGGTGGGACTCGGGTTTTCGAGGCCCAGTACTTC
NA	NA	TRBJ2-7	TRBV7-8	CASSPLGPYEQYF	TGTGCCAGCAGCCCCCTGGGGCCCTACGAGCAGTACTTC
NA	TRBD2	TRBJ2-2	TRBV2	CASRYLAGDTGELFF	TGTGCCAGCAGATACTTAGCGGGAGACACCGGGGAGCTGTTTTTT
NA	NA	TRBJ1-1	TRBV7-2	CASSPAVQMNTEAFF	TGTGCCAGCAGCCCTGCGGTTCAAATGAACACTGAAGCTTTCTTT
NA	NA	TRBJ1-1	TRBV19	CASSIDGFAEAFF	TGTGCCAGTAGTATCGACGGGTTTGCTGAAGCTTTCTTT
NA	NA	TRBJ2-7	TRBV15	CATSRDLGGVYEQYF	TGTGCCACCAGCAGAGATTTGGGAGGTGTCTACGAGCAGTACTTC
medium-sized	TRBD2	TRBJ2-3	TRBV5-4	CASSRAQLAADTQYF	TGTGCCAGCAGCCGGGCCCAGCTAGCGGCAGATACGCAGTATTTT
NA	TRBD1	TRBJ2-7	TRBV9	CASSVNLGGQGGDEQYF	TGTGCCAGCAGCGTAAATTTAGGTGGACAGGGTGGCGACGAGCAGTACTTC